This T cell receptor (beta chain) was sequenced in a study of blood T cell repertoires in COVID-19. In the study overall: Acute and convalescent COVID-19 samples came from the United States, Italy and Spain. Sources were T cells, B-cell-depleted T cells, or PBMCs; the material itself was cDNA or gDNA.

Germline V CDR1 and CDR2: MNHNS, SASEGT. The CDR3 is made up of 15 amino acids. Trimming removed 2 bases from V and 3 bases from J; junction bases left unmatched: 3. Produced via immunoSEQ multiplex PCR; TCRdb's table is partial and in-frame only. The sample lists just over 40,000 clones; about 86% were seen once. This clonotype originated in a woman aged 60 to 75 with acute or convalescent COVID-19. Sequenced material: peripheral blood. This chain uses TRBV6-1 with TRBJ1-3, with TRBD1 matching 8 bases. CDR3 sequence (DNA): TGTGCCAGCAGTGAACAGGGGGCATTTGGAAACACCATATATTTT. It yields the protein CASSEQGAFGNTIYF.